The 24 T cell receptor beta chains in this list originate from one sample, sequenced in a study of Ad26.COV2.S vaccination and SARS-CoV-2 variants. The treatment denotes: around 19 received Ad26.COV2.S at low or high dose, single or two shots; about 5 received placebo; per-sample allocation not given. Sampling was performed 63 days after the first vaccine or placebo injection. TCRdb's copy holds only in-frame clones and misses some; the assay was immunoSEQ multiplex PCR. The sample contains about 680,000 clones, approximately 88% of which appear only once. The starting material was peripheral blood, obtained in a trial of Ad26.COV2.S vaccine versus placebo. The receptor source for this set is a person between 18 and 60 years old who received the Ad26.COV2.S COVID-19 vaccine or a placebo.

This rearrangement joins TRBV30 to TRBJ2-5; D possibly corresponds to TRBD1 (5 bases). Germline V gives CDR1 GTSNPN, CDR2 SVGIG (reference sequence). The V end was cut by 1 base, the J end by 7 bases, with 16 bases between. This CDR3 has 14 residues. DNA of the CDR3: TGTGCCTGGAGTGCCCTAGGGGCAGGCGGGACCCAGTACTTC. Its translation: CAWSALGAGGTQYF.

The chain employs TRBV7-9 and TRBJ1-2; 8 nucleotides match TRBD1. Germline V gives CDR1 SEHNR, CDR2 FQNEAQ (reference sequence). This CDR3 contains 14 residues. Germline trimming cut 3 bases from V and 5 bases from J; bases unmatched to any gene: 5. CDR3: CASSFSGGPYGYTF. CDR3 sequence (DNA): TGTGCCAGCAGCTTTTCAGGGGGCCCTTATGGCTACACCTTC.

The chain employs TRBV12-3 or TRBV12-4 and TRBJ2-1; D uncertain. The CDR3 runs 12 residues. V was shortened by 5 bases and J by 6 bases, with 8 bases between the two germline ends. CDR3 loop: CASSPKPNEQFF. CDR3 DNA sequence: TGTGCCAGCAGTCCCAAACCCAATGAGCAGTTCTTC.

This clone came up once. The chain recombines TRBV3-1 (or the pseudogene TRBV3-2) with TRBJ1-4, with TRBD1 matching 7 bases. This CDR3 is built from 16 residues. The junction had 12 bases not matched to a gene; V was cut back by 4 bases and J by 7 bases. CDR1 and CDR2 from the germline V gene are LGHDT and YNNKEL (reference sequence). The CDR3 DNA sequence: TGTGCCAGCAGCCGGGGAGGGGGCGCACCCACTGAAAAACTGTTTTTT. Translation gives CASSRGGGAPTEKLFF.

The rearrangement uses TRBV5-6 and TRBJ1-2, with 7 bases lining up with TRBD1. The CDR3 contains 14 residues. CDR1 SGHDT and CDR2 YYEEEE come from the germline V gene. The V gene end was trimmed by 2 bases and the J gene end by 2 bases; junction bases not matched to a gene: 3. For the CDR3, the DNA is TGTGCCAGCAGCTTTTCGGGACAGAACTATGGCTACACCTTC. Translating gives CASSFSGQNYGYTF.

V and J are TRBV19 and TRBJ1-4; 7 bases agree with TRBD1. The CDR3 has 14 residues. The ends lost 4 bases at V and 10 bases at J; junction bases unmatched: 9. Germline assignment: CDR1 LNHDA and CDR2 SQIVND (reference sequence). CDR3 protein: CASSTGQAPGKLFF. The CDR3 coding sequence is TGTGCCAGTAGTACAGGACAGGCCCCGGGAAAACTGTTTTTT.

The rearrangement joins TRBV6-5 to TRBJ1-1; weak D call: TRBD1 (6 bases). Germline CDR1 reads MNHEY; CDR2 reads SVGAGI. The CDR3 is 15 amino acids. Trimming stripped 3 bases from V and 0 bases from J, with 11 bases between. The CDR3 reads CASSYRGTMNTEAFF. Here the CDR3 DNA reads TGTGCCAGCAGTTATAGGGGGACCATGAACACTGAAGCTTTCTTT.

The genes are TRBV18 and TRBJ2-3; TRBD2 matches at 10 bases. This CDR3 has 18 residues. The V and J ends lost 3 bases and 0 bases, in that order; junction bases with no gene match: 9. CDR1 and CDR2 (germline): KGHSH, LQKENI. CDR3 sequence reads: CASSPIRTSGPSTDTQYF. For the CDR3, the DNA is TGTGCCAGCTCACCTATACGGACTAGCGGACCAAGCACAGATACGCAGTATTTT. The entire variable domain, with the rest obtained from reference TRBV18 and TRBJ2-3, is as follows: NAGVMQNPRHLVRRRGQEARLRCSPMKGHSHVYWYRQLPEEGLKFMVYLQKENIIDESGMPKERFSAEFPKEGPSILRIQQVVRGDSAAYFCASSPIRTSGPSTDTQYFGPGTRLTVL.

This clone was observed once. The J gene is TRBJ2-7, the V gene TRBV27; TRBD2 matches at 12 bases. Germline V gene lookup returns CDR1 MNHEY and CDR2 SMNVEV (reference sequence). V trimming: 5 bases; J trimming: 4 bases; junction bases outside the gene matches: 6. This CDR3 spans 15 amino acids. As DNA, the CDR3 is TGTGCCAGCAGTAAAAGGACTAGCGGGACTTACGAGCAGTACTTC. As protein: CASSKRTSGTYEQYF.

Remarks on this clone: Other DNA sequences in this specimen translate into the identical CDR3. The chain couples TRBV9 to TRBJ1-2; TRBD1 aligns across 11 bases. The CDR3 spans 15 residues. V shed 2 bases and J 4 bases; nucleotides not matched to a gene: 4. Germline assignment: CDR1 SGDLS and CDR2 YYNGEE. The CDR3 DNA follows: TGTGCCAGCAGCGTCGGGACAGGGGGAGGCTATGGCTACACCTTC. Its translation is CASSVGTGGGYGYTF.

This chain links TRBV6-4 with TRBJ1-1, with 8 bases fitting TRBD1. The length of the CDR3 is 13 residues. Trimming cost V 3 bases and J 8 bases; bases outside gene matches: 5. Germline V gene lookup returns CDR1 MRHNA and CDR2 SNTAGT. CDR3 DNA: TGTGCCAGCAGTGAGGAAAGGGACAGGGAAGCTTTCTTT. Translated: CASSEERDREAFF.

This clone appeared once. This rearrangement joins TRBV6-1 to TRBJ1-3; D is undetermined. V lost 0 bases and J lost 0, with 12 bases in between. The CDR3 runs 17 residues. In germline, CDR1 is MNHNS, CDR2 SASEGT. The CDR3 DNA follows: TGTGCCAGCAGTGAAGCGCTGGGTCTTCTCTCTGGAAACACCATATATTTT. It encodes CASSEALGLLSGNTIYF.

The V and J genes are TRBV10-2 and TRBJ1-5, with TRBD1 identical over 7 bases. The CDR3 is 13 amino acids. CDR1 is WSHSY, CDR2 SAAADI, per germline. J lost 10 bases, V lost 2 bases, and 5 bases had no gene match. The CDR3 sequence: CASSEGRGSPQHF. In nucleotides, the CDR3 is TGCGCCAGCAGTGAGGGCAGGGGGAGCCCCCAGCATTTT.

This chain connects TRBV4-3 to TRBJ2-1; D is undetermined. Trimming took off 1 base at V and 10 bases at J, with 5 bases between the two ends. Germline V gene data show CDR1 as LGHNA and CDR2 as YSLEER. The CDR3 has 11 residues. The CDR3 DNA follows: TGCGCCAGCAGCCAAGGAGGCGAGCAGTTCTTC. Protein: CASSQGGEQFF.

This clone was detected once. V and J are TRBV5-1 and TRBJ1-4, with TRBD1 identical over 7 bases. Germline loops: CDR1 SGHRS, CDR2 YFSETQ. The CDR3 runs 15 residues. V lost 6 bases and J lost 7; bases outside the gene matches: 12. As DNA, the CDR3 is TGCGCCAGCACCGCCACAGGGGAGGGTAGTGAAAAACTGTTTTTT. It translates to CASTATGEGSEKLFF.

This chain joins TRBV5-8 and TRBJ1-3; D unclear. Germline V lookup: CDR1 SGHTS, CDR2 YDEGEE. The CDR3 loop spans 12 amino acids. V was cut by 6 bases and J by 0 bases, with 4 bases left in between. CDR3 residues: CASTRSGNTIYF. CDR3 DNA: TGTGCCAGCACCCGCTCTGGAAACACCATATATTTT.

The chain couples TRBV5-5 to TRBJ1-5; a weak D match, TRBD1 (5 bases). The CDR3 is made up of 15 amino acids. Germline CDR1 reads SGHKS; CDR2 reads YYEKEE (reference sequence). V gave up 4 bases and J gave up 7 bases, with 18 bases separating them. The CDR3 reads CASSPRQGLGQPQHF. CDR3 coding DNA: TGTGCCAGCAGCCCCCGGCAGGGTTTAGGGCAGCCCCAGCATTTT.

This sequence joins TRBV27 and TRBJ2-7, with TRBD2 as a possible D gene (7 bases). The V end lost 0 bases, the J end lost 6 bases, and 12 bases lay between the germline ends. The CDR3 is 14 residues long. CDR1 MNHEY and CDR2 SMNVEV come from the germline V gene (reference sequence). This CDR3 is CASSLSGGAGEQYF. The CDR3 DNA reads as TGTGCCAGCAGTTTATCAGGGGGGGCCGGCGAGCAGTACTTC.

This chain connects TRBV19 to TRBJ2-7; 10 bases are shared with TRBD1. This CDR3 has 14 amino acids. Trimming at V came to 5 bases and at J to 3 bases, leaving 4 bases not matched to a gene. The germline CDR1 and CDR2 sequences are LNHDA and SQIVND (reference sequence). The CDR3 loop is CASSLRDRGYEQYF. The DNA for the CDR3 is TGTGCCAGTAGTTTACGGGACAGGGGCTACGAGCAGTACTTC. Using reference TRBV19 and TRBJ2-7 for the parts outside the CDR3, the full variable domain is DGGITQSPKYLFRKEGQNVTLSCEQNLNHDAMYWYRQDPGQGLRLIYYSQIVNDFQKGDIAEGYSVSREKKESFPLTVTSAQKNPTAFYLCASSLRDRGYEQYFGPGTRLTVT.

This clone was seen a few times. CDR3 coding DNA: TGTGCCAGCAGCCCAACTAGCGGGGGGCCAACCTACGAGCAGTACTTC. Translated: CASSPTSGGPTYEQYF. V usage is TRBV7-3 and J usage is TRBJ2-7; 12 bases line up with TRBD2. V lost 5 bases to trimming and J lost 2 bases; unmatched junction nucleotides: 7. Germline V gene lookup returns CDR1 SGHTA and CDR2 FQGTGA. This CDR3 has 16 residues.

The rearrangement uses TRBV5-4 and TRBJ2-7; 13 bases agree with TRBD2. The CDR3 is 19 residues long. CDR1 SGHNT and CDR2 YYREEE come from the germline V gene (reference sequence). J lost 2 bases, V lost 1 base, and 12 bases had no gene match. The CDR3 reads CASSLRGTSGTPGAYEQYF. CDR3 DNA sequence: TGTGCCAGCAGCTTGAGAGGGACTAGCGGGACCCCCGGGGCCTACGAGCAGTACTTC.

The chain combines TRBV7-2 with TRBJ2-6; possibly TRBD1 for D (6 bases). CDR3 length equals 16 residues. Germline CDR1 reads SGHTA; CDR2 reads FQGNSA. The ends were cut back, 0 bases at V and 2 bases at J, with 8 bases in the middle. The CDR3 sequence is CASSLARQAGANVLTF. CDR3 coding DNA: TGTGCCAGCAGCTTAGCGCGACAGGCTGGGGCCAACGTCCTGACTTTC.

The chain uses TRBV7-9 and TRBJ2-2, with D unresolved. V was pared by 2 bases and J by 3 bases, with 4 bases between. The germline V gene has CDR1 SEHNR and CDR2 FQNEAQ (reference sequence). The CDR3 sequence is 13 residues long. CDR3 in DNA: TGTGCCAGCAGCTTAATCTACACCGGGGAGCTGTTTTTT. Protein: CASSLIYTGELFF.

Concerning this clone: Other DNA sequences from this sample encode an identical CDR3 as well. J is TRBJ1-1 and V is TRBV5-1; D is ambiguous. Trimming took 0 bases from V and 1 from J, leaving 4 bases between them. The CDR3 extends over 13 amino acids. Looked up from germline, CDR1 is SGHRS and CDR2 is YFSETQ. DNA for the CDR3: TGCGCCAGCAGCTTGGCGGAGAACACTGAAGCTTTCTTT. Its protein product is CASSLAENTEAFF.